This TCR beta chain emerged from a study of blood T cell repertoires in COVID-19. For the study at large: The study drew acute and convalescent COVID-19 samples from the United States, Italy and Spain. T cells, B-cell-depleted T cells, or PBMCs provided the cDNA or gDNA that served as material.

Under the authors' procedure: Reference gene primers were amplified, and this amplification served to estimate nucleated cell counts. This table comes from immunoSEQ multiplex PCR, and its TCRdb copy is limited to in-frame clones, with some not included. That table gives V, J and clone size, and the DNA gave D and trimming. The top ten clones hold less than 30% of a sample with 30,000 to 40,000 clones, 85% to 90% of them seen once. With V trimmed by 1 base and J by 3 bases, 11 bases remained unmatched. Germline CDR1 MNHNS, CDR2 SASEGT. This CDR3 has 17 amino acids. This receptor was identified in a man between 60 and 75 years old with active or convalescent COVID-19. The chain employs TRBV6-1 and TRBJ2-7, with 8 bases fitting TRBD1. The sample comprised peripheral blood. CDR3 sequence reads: CASSEDRDRPFSYEQYF. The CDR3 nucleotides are TGTGCCAGCAGTGAAGACCGGGACAGGCCGTTCAGCTACGAGCAGTACTTC.